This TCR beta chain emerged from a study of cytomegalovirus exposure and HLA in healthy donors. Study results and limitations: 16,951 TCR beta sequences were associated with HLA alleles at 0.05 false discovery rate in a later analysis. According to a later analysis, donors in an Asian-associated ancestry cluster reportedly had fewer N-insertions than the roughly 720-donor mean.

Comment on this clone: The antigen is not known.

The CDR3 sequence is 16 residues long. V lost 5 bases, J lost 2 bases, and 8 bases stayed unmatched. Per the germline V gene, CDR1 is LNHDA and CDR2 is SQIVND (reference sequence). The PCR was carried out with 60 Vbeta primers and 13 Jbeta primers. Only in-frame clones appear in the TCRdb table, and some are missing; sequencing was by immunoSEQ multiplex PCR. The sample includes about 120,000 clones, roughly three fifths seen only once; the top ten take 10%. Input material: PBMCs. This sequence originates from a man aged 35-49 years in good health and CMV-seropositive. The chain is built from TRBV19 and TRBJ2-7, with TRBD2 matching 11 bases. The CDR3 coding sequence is TGTGCCAGTAGTGCCTTCGGGACTAGCGGCACCTACGAGCAGTACTTC. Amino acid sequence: CASSAFGTSGTYEQYF.